Listed below are T cell receptor beta chains from one sample, sequenced in a study of cytomegalovirus exposure and HLA in healthy donors. Here immunoSEQ multiplex PCR was the method, and the copy in TCRdb shows in-frame clones only, minus some. The profile shows approximately 150,000 clones, about 89% of them singletons. The sample was PBMCs. Every receptor here comes from a man aged 18 to 30 in good health and CMV-seropositive. Both conserved end residues are trimmed from each CDR3. The order of the fields is J gene, V gene, CDR3 protein.

J gene: TRBJ1-2
V gene: TRBV19
CDR3 protein: ASKRGQGYGYT

J gene: TRBJ2-7
V gene: TRBV11-2
CDR3 protein: ASSIRLAGGPYEQY

J gene: TRBJ1-4
V gene: TRBV4-2
CDR3 protein: ASSQDPGQRKLF

J gene: TRBJ2-5
V gene: TRBV6-1
CDR3 protein: ASRTGGGETQY

J gene: TRBJ1-3
V gene: TRBV5-1
CDR3 protein: ASSLGNNGGGGSGNTIY

J gene: TRBJ2-7
V gene: TRBV18
CDR3 protein: ASSLLGTGPYEQY

J gene: TRBJ2-7
V gene: TRBV5-5
CDR3 protein: ASSLVRGVTYEQY

J gene: TRBJ2-7
V gene: TRBV27
CDR3 protein: ASSLGAGSYEQY

J gene: TRBJ2-1
V gene: TRBV5-1
CDR3 protein: ASSPPSRPNEQF

J gene: TRBJ2-7
V gene: TRBV29-1
CDR3 protein: SATAWGDYEQY

J gene: TRBJ2-5
V gene: TRBV2
CDR3 protein: ASSEAGETQY

J gene: TRBJ1-1
V gene: TRBV6-5
CDR3 protein: ASSATGQGDTEAF

J gene: TRBJ2-1
V gene: TRBV12-5
CDR3 protein: ASGLGMQDEQF

J gene: TRBJ2-5
V gene: TRBV7-7
CDR3 protein: ASSPGQGPETQY

J gene: TRBJ2-2
V gene: TRBV19
CDR3 protein: ASSMNSRETGELF

J gene: TRBJ1-1
V gene: TRBV7-9
CDR3 protein: ASSSRQNLNTEAF

J gene: TRBJ1-3
V gene: TRBV18
CDR3 protein: ASSPTTGVRNTIY

J gene: TRBJ2-1
V gene: TRBV11-2
CDR3 protein: ASTFSTREQF

J gene: TRBJ2-3
V gene: TRBV18
CDR3 protein: ASSPMGTSGGADTQY

J gene: TRBJ2-7
V gene: TRBV6-5
CDR3 protein: ASSSVRAGTEYEQY

J gene: TRBJ2-3
V gene: TRBV7-6
CDR3 protein: ASSFSGASTDTQY

J gene: TRBJ2-7
V gene: TRBV4-3
CDR3 protein: ASSPARASYEQY

J gene: TRBJ2-1
V gene: TRBV7-3
CDR3 protein: ASSLTSGGAVEQF

J gene: TRBJ1-5
V gene: TRBV7-2
CDR3 protein: ASREGAYSNQPQH

J gene: TRBJ1-2
V gene: TRBV4-3
CDR3 protein: ASSQAALTGDYGYT

J gene: TRBJ2-3
V gene: TRBV10-3
CDR3 protein: AISGVAGITDTQY

J gene: TRBJ2-7
V gene: TRBV6-5
CDR3 protein: ASRTGRSSYEQY

J gene: TRBJ1-5
V gene: TRBV6-6
CDR3 protein: ATRTVGNQPQH

J gene: TRBJ2-1
V gene: TRBV9
CDR3 protein: ASSALAGGRDEQF

J gene: TRBJ1-2
V gene: TRBV2
CDR3 protein: ASDLQANYGYT

J gene: TRBJ1-1
V gene: TRBV7-9
CDR3 protein: ASSLGQGATEAF

J gene: TRBJ2-1
V gene: TRBV4-2
CDR3 protein: ASSQDVAGGTEQF

J gene: TRBJ2-7
V gene: TRBV7-8
CDR3 protein: ASSPPRLAVREQY

J gene: TRBJ1-5
V gene: TRBV28
CDR3 protein: ASSLGGTGSYQPQH

J gene: TRBJ2-2
V gene: TRBV7-6
CDR3 protein: ASSLAGGRDAGELF

J gene: TRBJ2-7
V gene: TRBV7-2
CDR3 protein: ASSFHYEQY

J gene: TRBJ2-1
V gene: TRBV11-2
CDR3 protein: ASSLDNRGDF

J gene: TRBJ2-7
V gene: TRBV7-6
CDR3 protein: ASSFRESGHQDEQY

J gene: TRBJ1-5
V gene: TRBV7-9
CDR3 protein: ASSLTGVNQPQH

J gene: TRBJ1-2
V gene: TRBV11-2
CDR3 protein: ASSLSPTVDHGYT

J gene: TRBJ2-3
V gene: TRBV5-1
CDR3 protein: ASSLAGFPSTDTQY

J gene: TRBJ1-2
V gene: TRBV5-8
CDR3 protein: ASSLILEQGDGYT

J gene: TRBJ2-7
V gene: TRBV6-1
CDR3 protein: ASSSGSADYEQY

J gene: TRBJ1-2
V gene: TRBV5-1
CDR3 protein: ASSLVRQGVPYGYT

J gene: TRBJ2-3
V gene: TRBV5-6
CDR3 protein: ASSLMGTTYTDTQY

J gene: TRBJ2-4
V gene: TRBV30
CDR3 protein: AWSRFAGIQY

J gene: TRBJ2-7
V gene: TRBV10-3
CDR3 protein: AISEQGPSYEQY

J gene: TRBJ1-5
V gene: TRBV4-1
CDR3 protein: ASSHQTGGHNQPQH

J gene: TRBJ2-1
V gene: TRBV11-2
CDR3 protein: ASSPRTSERLQF

J gene: TRBJ2-7
V gene: TRBV5-4
CDR3 protein: ASSLDWYEQY

J gene: TRBJ2-1
V gene: TRBV9
CDR3 protein: ASSVANSGETDNEQF

J gene: TRBJ2-5
V gene: TRBV7-2
CDR3 protein: ASSVSGGMGTQY

J gene: TRBJ1-1
V gene: TRBV19
CDR3 protein: ASTLQIGGRNTEAF

J gene: TRBJ2-2
V gene: TRBV6-5
CDR3 protein: ASKGQGAGTGELF

J gene: TRBJ2-7
V gene: TRBV5-4
CDR3 protein: ASSFADRAYEQY

J gene: TRBJ1-3
V gene: TRBV19
CDR3 protein: ASLDRSGNTIY

J gene: TRBJ2-5
V gene: TRBV9
CDR3 protein: ASSVESFQETQY